These 20 T cell receptor beta chains were all obtained from the same sample, sequenced in a study of tumor-infiltrating lymphocytes in oesophageal squamous cell carcinoma. TCRdb itself ran the PCR reads through MiXCR, one entry per CDR3 protein. The table includes about 20,000 distinct CDR3 sequences, 35% to 45% detected once. The specimen sequenced was esophageal tumor tissue. Every receptor here comes from a male donor with esophageal squamous cell carcinoma.

As for this clonotype: The missing conserved phenylalanine or tryptophan at the end of this CDR3 makes a read error likely. It is unclear where the CDR3 begins or ends on the DNA, so no DNA is shown, and the CDR3 is as TCRdb lists it. The rearrangement links TRBV6-2 or TRBV6-3 to TRBJ2-6; TRBD1 was called by the table and not checked on the DNA. Germline lookup yields CDR1 MNHEY and CDR2 SVGEGT. 16 amino acids form the CDR3, both terminal residues included. The CDR3 reads CASSSNDREYEQYFGA.

This chain joins TRBV7-2 and TRBJ2-3, with TRBD2 as a possible D gene (6 bases). The CDR3 totals 16 residues. Trimming took 1 base from V and 2 from J, leaving 13 bases between them. Germline CDR1 reads SGHTA; CDR2 reads FQGNSA. The CDR3 DNA reads TGTGCCAGCAGCTTAGTGGCTAGCGAATACACAGATACGCAGTATTTT. This encodes CASSLVASEYTDTQYF.

Comment on this clonotype: Since a much larger clone is just one base distant, this may be a read error. The rearrangement uses TRBV10-3 and TRBJ2-4; D tentatively reads TRBD1 or TRBD2 (5 bases each). The length of the CDR3 is 13 residues. The germline V and J ends were trimmed by 3 bases and 13 bases, with 16 bases remaining between them. Germline V lookup: CDR1 ENHRY, CDR2 SYGVKD. This chain's CDR3 is CAISEGTVNEQYF. CDR3 nucleotide sequence: TGTGCCATCAGTGAAGGGACGGTTAATGAGCAGTACTTC.

To note about this clonotype: One end of the junction does not line up with germline, which may come from a read error. The chain carries TRBV7-6 and TRBJ2-5; D might be TRBD1 or TRBD2, each matching 6 bases. This CDR3 has 14 residues. Germline V gene lookup returns CDR1 SGHVS and CDR2 FNYEAQ. CDR3 protein: CASSFGGLRETQYF. In DNA form, the CDR3 reads TGTGCTAGCAGCTTCGGGGGCCTCAGGGAGACCCAGTACTTC.

This clonotype was observed at least ten times. V usage is TRBV6-1 and J usage is TRBJ1-4; 8 bases fit TRBD1. This CDR3 has 16 amino acids. CDR1 is MNHNS, CDR2 SASEGT, per germline. Trimming took 0 bases from V and 8 from J; bases not matched to a gene: 8. This CDR3 is CASSEAQGALSEKLFF. The CDR3 DNA sequence: TGTGCCAGCAGTGAAGCGCAGGGGGCGTTATCGGAAAAACTGTTTTTT.

The rearrangement joins TRBV7-4 to TRBJ2-7; the match to TRBD1 covers 7 bases. The end of the DNA is better explained by TRBJ2-5, so the J call may be wrong. The CDR3 is made up of 15 amino acids. Germline loops: CDR1 SGHVT, CDR2 SQSDAQ. In DNA, the CDR3 is TGTGCCAGCAGCTTTGGACAGGCGCCCCAAGAGACCCAGTACTTC. It translates to CASSFGQAPQETQYF.

This clonotype was observed at least ten times. The rearrangement uses TRBV28 and TRBJ2-2, with TRBD1 matching over 7 bases. The CDR3 has 13 residues. With 8 bases clipped from V and 1 base from J, the junction kept 1 base outside the gene matches. Germline assignment: CDR1 MDHEN and CDR2 SYDVKM. This CDR3 reads CASRDRNTGELFF. CDR3 DNA: TGTGCCAGCCGGGACAGGAACACCGGGGAGCTGTTTTTT.

This clonotype has just a few counts. The rearrangement uses TRBV6-1 and TRBJ1-5, with D uncertain. Germline CDR1 is MNHNS and CDR2 is SASEGT. This CDR3 has 17 amino acids. The V end was cut by 1 base, the J end by 0 bases, with 13 bases between. CDR3 residues: CASSEVLADYSNQPQHF. CDR3 in DNA: TGTGCCAGCAGTGAAGTCCTGGCAGACTATAGCAATCAGCCCCAGCATTTT.

V gene TRBV30 combines with J gene TRBJ1-1; D is unresolved. CDR3 length equals 13 residues. V gave up 0 bases and J gave up 3 bases, with 8 bases separating them. Germline V gene lookup returns CDR1 GTSNPN and CDR2 SVGIG (reference sequence). CDR3 coding DNA: TGTGCCTGGAGTGTACGGGCGTACACTGAAGCTTTCTTT. This translates into CAWSVRAYTEAFF.

This clonotype occurred many times. This chain connects TRBV10-3 to TRBJ2-5, with D hard to call. V was cut by 3 bases and J by 0 bases, with 8 bases left in between. There are 14 residues in the CDR3. Germline V lookup: CDR1 ENHRY, CDR2 SYGVKD. In DNA, the CDR3 is TGTGCCATCAGTGAAGGGCAGAACCAAGAGACCCAGTACTTC. It yields the protein CAISEGQNQETQYF.

In this sample, this clonotype turned up many times. An end of the junction differs from the germline gene, which may be a read error. This chain links TRBV5-6 with TRBJ2-7, with 10 bases identical to TRBD1. CDR3 length: 16 amino acids. CDR1 is SGHDT and CDR2 is YYEEEE in the germline V gene. The CDR3 nucleotides are TGTGCCAGCAGCAACGACAGGGGGCGCTTTAATTCACCCCTCCACTTC. Residues: CASSNDRGRFNSPLHF.

This chain uses TRBV7-4 with TRBJ1-6; D is unclear. Trimming cost V 3 bases and J 7 bases, with 10 bases left between them. Germline loops: CDR1 SGHVT, CDR2 SQSDAQ. This CDR3 has 14 residues. This CDR3 reads CASSFAETNSPLHF. DNA of the CDR3: TGTGCCAGCAGCTTTGCCGAGACGAATTCACCCCTCCACTTT.

This clonotype was detected a few times. The DNA is omitted, as the CDR3 cannot be located on it reliably, and the CDR3 follows TCRdb's listing. The genes are TRBV5-1 and TRBJ2-6; the D call TRBD1 from the table was never checked on the DNA. Germline CDR1 and CDR2: SGHRS and YFSETQ. A total of 20 residues make up the CDR3, ends included. CDR3 sequence reads: CASSSGFGQGISLGWLHLRF.

This chain uses TRBV7-2 with TRBJ2-4; D perhaps matches TRBD2 (5 bases). The J call may be incorrect, as the DNA end agrees better with TRBJ2-5. Germline assignment: CDR1 SGHTA and CDR2 FQGNSA. The CDR3 length is 17 residues. The CDR3 protein is CASSLVSLRLIQETQYF. DNA of the CDR3: TGTGCCAGCAGCTTAGTATCCCTGAGACTAATCCAAGAGACCCAGTACTTC.

This clonotype occurred a few times. The gene calls are TRBV6-1 and TRBJ2-7; D may be TRBD1 (6 bases). The CDR3 contains 13 residues. V dropped 4 bases and J dropped 6 bases, with 13 bases sitting between them. Germline loops: CDR1 MNHNS, CDR2 SASEGT. The CDR3 protein is CASSATGSGEQYF. The CDR3 DNA is TGTGCCAGCAGTGCCACAGGGTCCGGCGAGCAGTACTTC.

This clonotype was detected many times. The chain couples TRBV14 to TRBJ1-2; TRBD1 matches 10 bases. With V trimmed by 1 base and J by 1 base, 0 bases remained unmatched. This CDR3 is built from 15 residues. The germline gives CDR1 SGHDN, CDR2 FVKESK. The CDR3, as DNA: TGTGCCAGCAGCCAAGGGACAGGGGGTAACTATGGCTACACCTTC. Translated: CASSQGTGGNYGYTF.

This clonotype was observed many times. The V call is TRBV7-8, the J call TRBJ2-7; TRBD1 matches 9 bases. After removal of 1 base from V and 5 bases from J, the junction contained 6 bases not matched to a gene. Germline CDR1 reads SGHVS; CDR2 reads FQNEAQ. The CDR3 consists of 15 residues. CDR3 DNA sequence: TGTGCCAGCAGCTTAGATAGGACAGGGGTGGACGAGCAGTACTTC. Amino acid sequence: CASSLDRTGVDEQYF.

This clonotype was counted at least ten times. Since a much larger clone is just one base distant, this may be a read error. The gene calls are TRBV28 and TRBJ2-1; tentatively, D is TRBD1 or TRBD2 (5 bases each). The J call may be in error: the DNA end matches TRBJ2-7 better. This CDR3 spans 15 amino acids. Germline CDR1 reads MDHEN; CDR2 reads SYDVKM. In nucleotides, the CDR3 is TGTGCCAGCAGTTGGCCGGGACGGTCAATCCATGAGCAGTACTTC. This sequence encodes CASSWPGRSIHEQYF.

This clonotype was seen at least ten times. V and J are TRBV28 and TRBJ2-2; 8 bases line up with TRBD1. CDR1 MDHEN and CDR2 SYDVKM come from the germline V gene. This CDR3 comprises 17 residues. With 6 bases clipped from V and 1 base from J, the junction kept 10 bases outside the gene matches. CDR3 nucleotides: TGTGCCAGCAGCAATCCCGCCGGGACAGGGAACACCGGGGAGCTGTTTTTT. It is translated as CASSNPAGTGNTGELFF.

The chain couples TRBV7-6 to TRBJ2-1, with 8 bases aligning to TRBD1. Germline loops: CDR1 SGHVS, CDR2 FNYEAQ. The CDR3 is 16 amino acids. V was pared by 1 base and J by 5 bases, with 7 bases of the junction left unmatched. CDR3 DNA: TGTGCCAGCAGCTTAGTAGCAGGGGGCTTCAACAATGAGCAGTTCTTC. Translating gives CASSLVAGGFNNEQFF.